The present entry profiles one TCR beta chain with its context. Its antigen is still unknown. The data originate from a study of T cell responses to AZD1222 COVID-19 vaccine. Overall study results and limits: Clonal diversity may have been underestimated, and the donors were mostly white British, with more females than males. With dominance at 160-218 and 743-854, vaccine-associated CD4 TCRs spanned spike.

Sequencing was performed with immunoSEQ multiplex PCR; in TCRdb, only in-frame clones are kept and a portion is missing. The sample holds approximately 170,000 clones, approximately 92% seen once. From germline, CDR1 is MNHEY and CDR2 SVGAGI. The CDR3 runs to 11 residues. V lost 5 bases to trimming and J lost 8 bases, with 9 bases between them. This chain joins TRBV6-5 and TRBJ1-2; D uncertain. The starting material was peripheral blood, obtained on day 0 of AZD1222 vaccination. The receptor comes from an adult in good health. The CDR3, as DNA: TGTGCCAGCAGTCACTTTGGGGGCTACACCTTC. Amino acid sequence: CASSHFGGYTF.